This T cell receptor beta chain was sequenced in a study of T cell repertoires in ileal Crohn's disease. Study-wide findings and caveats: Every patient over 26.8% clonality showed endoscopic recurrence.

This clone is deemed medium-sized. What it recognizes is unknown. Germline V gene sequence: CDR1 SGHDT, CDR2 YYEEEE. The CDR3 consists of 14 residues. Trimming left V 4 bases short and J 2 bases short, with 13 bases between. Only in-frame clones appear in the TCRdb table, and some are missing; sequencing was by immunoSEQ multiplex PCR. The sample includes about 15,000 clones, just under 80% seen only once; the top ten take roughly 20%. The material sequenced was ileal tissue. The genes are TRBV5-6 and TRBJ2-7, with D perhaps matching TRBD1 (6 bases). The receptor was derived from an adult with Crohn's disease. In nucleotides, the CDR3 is TGTGCCAGCAGCAGCTCAGGGGCGGCCTACGAGCAGTACTTC. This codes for CASSSSGAAYEQYF.